Presented here are 26 T cell receptor beta chains from one specimen sequenced in a study of blood T cell repertoires in COVID-19 (TCRdb year 2020). The library came from the immunoSEQ multiplex PCR assay. The table comes from immuneACCESS by way of TCRdb, which keeps in-frame sequences with V and J called. Part of the clones is missing from these tables; in studies checked, under half for an unresolved V gene and the rest for unknown reasons. In all, the sample holds about 90,000 clones, and less than 80% of those were seen once. Together, the top ten hold approximately 15% of the sample. Sequencing input: peripheral blood. The source is a woman older than 75 with acute or convalescent COVID-19.

This clone was observed a single time. The V call is TRBV6-5, the J call TRBJ1-1, with 9 bases identical to TRBD1. The CDR3 sequence is 13 residues long. V shed 6 bases, J shed 4 bases, and the junction held 3 bases outside the gene matches. Germline values: CDR1 MNHEY, CDR2 SVGAGI. CDR3 in amino acids: CASSGTGPTEAFF. In DNA form, the CDR3 reads TGTGCCAGCAGCGGGACAGGGCCCACTGAAGCTTTCTTT.

The genes are TRBV20-1 and TRBJ1-2; 12 bases map to TRBD1. Trimming took 3 bases from V and 8 from J; bases not matched to a gene: 10. CDR3 length: 15 residues. Germline assignment: CDR1 DFQATT and CDR2 SNEGSKA (reference sequence). DNA of the CDR3: TGCAGTGCTAGTTATTTGGGACAGGGGGCGCGAGGCTACACCTTC. Amino acid sequence: CSASYLGQGARGYTF.

In its sample, this clone was seen once. The DNA of the CDR3 is TGTGCCAGTCACGGCGCAGGGGTTAATTCACCCCTCCACTTT. Its protein product is CASHGAGVNSPLHF. The rearrangement joins TRBV28 to TRBJ1-6, with D possibly TRBD1 on 6 matching bases. V was trimmed by 9 bases and J by 6 bases, leaving 15 bases between them. The CDR3 runs to 14 residues. CDR1 MDHEN and CDR2 SYDVKM come from the germline V gene.

This clone has just a few counts. The chain couples TRBV7-2 to TRBJ1-2; D is possibly TRBD1 (5 bases). V was clipped by 5 bases and J by 4 bases, with 14 bases between them. This CDR3 is built from 14 residues. Germline V gives CDR1 SGHTA, CDR2 FQGNSA. For the CDR3, the DNA is TGTGCCAGCAGCCTGGGAGACGGGGGCTATGGCTACACCTTC. Protein: CASSLGDGGYGYTF.

The V and J genes are TRBV7-9 and TRBJ1-2, with D maybe TRBD1 (5 bases). Germline V CDR1 and CDR2: SEHNR, FQNEAQ (reference sequence). The CDR3 is 12 amino acids. V was pared by 11 bases and J by 4 bases, with 14 bases between. The CDR3 reads CAVGLGGYGYTF. The CDR3 coding sequence is TGTGCCGTTGGCCTGGGGGGCTATGGCTACACCTTC. Together with reference TRBV7-9 and TRBJ1-2, the CDR3 gives the full variable domain: DTGVSQNPRHKITKRGQNVTFRCDPISEHNRLYWYRQTLGQGPEFLTYFQNEAQLEKSRLLSDRFSAERPKGSFSTLEIQRTEQGDSAMYLCAVGLGGYGYTFGSGTRLTVV.

The chain joins TRBV7-3 to TRBJ2-1, with TRBD2 matching 7 bases. This CDR3 has 13 residues. Germline CDR1 reads SGHTA; CDR2 reads FQGTGA. J was trimmed by 7 bases and V by 4 bases; bases with no gene match: 4. CDR3 in DNA: TGTGCCAGCAGCTCGTGGCGGGGGAATGAGCAGTTCTTC. Protein product: CASSSWRGNEQFF.

This chain connects TRBV7-2 to TRBJ1-1; D remains ambiguous. The V gene lost 5 bases and the J gene lost 1 base, with 11 bases spanning the gap. Germline values: CDR1 SGHTA, CDR2 FQGNSA. The CDR3 is 14 residues long. The CDR3 is CASSPSRGNTEAFF. In nucleotides, the CDR3 is TGTGCCAGCAGCCCTAGTCGGGGGAACACTGAAGCTTTCTTT. The variable domain in full, with the rest retrieved from reference TRBV7-2 and TRBJ1-1, is GAGVSQSPSNKVTEKGKDVELRCDPISGHTALYWYRQSLGQGLEFLIYFQGNSAPDKSGLPSDRFSAERTGGSVSTLTIQRTQQEDSAVYLCASSPSRGNTEAFFGQGTRLTVV.

The V gene is TRBV30, the J gene TRBJ1-2; no definite D call. The CDR3 spans 13 residues. Trimming removed 7 bases at V and 1 base at J, with 13 bases between. The germline V gene encodes CDR1 GTSNPN and CDR2 SVGIG (reference sequence). CDR3 in DNA: TGTGCCTTCCTGAGGCAGAATAACTATGGCTACACCTTC. Its protein product is CAFLRQNNYGYTF.

This clone was seen once. Here the CDR3 reads CASSSGQINYNSPLHF. The DNA for the CDR3 is TGCGCCAGCAGCTCGGGACAGATTAATTATAATTCACCCCTCCACTTT. The genes are TRBV5-1 and TRBJ1-6, with 7 bases fitting TRBD1. This CDR3 spans 16 amino acids. From germline, CDR1 is SGHRS and CDR2 YFSETQ. Germline trimming cut 3 bases from V and 4 bases from J; bases unmatched to any gene: 7.

This chain links TRBV5-1 with TRBJ1-1, with D perhaps matching TRBD1 (5 bases). Trimming shortened V by 4 bases and J by 3 bases, and 13 bases separated the two germline ends. There are 14 residues in the CDR3. The germline V gene encodes CDR1 SGHRS and CDR2 YFSETQ. The CDR3 loop is CASSQDRTHTEAFF. The CDR3 DNA is TGCGCCAGCAGCCAAGACAGAACTCACACTGAAGCTTTCTTT.

This clone has a handful of counts. V usage is TRBV9 and J usage is TRBJ2-3; TRBD2 aligns across 7 bases. With V trimmed by 0 bases and J by 2 bases, 6 bases remained unmatched. The CDR3 has 16 residues. CDR1 SGDLS and CDR2 YYNGEE come from the germline V gene. CDR3 protein: CASSVVASGYTDTQYF. The CDR3 DNA is TGTGCCAGCAGCGTAGTGGCTAGCGGTTACACAGATACGCAGTATTTT.

J is TRBJ2-5 and V is TRBV19; 7 nucleotides match TRBD1. V was clipped by 5 bases and J by 2 bases; unmatched bases: 11. The CDR3 is made up of 16 amino acids. Germline V CDR1 and CDR2: LNHDA, SQIVND (reference sequence). The CDR3 nucleotides are TGTGCCAGTAGTTCTAACAGGGGTCCTCGACAAGAGACCCAGTACTTC. Translating gives CASSSNRGPRQETQYF.

The rearrangement links TRBV28 to TRBJ2-7, with D possibly TRBD2 on 6 matching bases. CDR1 and CDR2 from the germline V gene are MDHEN and SYDVKM. Between the trimmed V and J ends, which lost 2 bases and 0 bases, there was a span of 11 bases. The CDR3 consists of 15 residues. In DNA form, the CDR3 reads TGTGCCAGCAGTTTACAGCCCGGGGGCTCCTACGAGCAGTACTTC. Protein sequence: CASSLQPGGSYEQYF.

The chain uses TRBV19 and TRBJ2-2; 8 nucleotides align to TRBD1. The ends lost 8 bases at V and 7 bases at J; junction bases unmatched: 3. Per germline, CDR1 LNHDA and CDR2 SQIVND (reference sequence). The CDR3 covers 12 residues. The CDR3 is CASWDRRGELFF. The CDR3 nucleotides are TGTGCCAGTTGGGACAGGCGCGGGGAGCTGTTTTTT.

The rearrangement joins TRBV30 to TRBJ2-1; TRBD1 aligns across 8 bases. CDR3 length: 16 amino acids. The germline V gene has CDR1 GTSNPN and CDR2 SVGIG (reference sequence). J was trimmed by 2 bases and V by 1 base; bases with no gene match: 7. The CDR3: CAWSEADRVPYNEQFF. In nucleotides, the CDR3 is TGTGCCTGGAGTGAAGCGGACAGGGTCCCCTACAATGAGCAGTTCTTC.

The V call is TRBV5-1, the J call TRBJ2-5; 7 bases fit TRBD1. V lost 0 bases, J lost 5 bases, and 13 bases stayed unmatched. Germline lookup yields CDR1 SGHRS and CDR2 YFSETQ. There are 17 residues in the CDR3. CDR3 coding DNA: TGCGCCAGCAGCTTGGCCGAGGGAAGAACGACAGGGGAGACCCAGTACTTC. It yields the protein CASSLAEGRTTGETQYF.

This chain connects TRBV3-1 (or the pseudogene TRBV3-2) to TRBJ2-1; 9 bases match TRBD2. This CDR3 comprises 15 residues. V lost 0 bases to trimming and J lost 7 bases; unmatched junction nucleotides: 4. Germline assignment: CDR1 LGHDT and CDR2 YNNKEL (reference sequence). The CDR3 bases are TGTGCCAGCAGCCAAGATAGCGGGAGAGGGAATGAGCAGTTCTTC. It translates to CASSQDSGRGNEQFF.

J is TRBJ2-7 and V is TRBV7-2; the match to TRBD2 covers 7 bases. The trim removed 2 bases at V and 3 bases at J, leaving 7 bases unmatched. From germline, CDR1 is SGHTA and CDR2 FQGNSA. CDR3 length equals 15 residues. The CDR3 nucleotides are TGTGCCAGCAGCTTACAAGCGGGAACATACTACGAGCAGTACTTC. This gives the protein CASSLQAGTYYEQYF.

V usage is TRBV18 and J usage is TRBJ1-4, with D perhaps matching TRBD1 (6 bases). Germline CDR1 and CDR2: KGHSH and LQKENI. V lost 1 base, J lost 6 bases, and 9 bases lay in between. The CDR3 consists of 14 residues. The CDR3 sequence: CASSPRQADEKLFF. CDR3 nucleotide sequence: TGTGCCAGCTCACCACGACAGGCCGATGAAAAACTGTTTTTT. Looking up the rest from reference TRBV18 and TRBJ1-4 gives the full variable domain: NAGVMQNPRHLVRRRGQEARLRCSPMKGHSHVYWYRQLPEEGLKFMVYLQKENIIDESGMPKERFSAEFPKEGPSILRIQQVVRGDSAAYFCASSPRQADEKLFFGSGTQLSVL.

This rearrangement joins TRBV6-5 to TRBJ2-7; 7 bases match TRBD2. Germline CDR1 and CDR2: MNHEY and SVGAGI. The CDR3 runs 15 residues. Trimming cost V 6 bases and J 3 bases; bases outside gene matches: 11. In DNA, the CDR3 is TGTGCCAGCAGGGAGAGGGGAGGGGCGAGCTACGAGCAGTACTTC. Translating gives CASRERGGASYEQYF.

The CDR3 reads CASSRRTAYSGNTIYF. DNA of the CDR3: TGTGCCAGCAGCCGGCGGACAGCATACTCTGGAAACACCATATATTTT. This chain joins TRBV3-1 (or the pseudogene TRBV3-2) and TRBJ1-3, with a weak D call TRBD1 (6 bases). From germline, CDR1 is LGHDT and CDR2 YNNKEL (reference sequence). This CDR3 has 16 amino acids. The V gene lost 4 bases and the J gene lost 0 bases, with 13 bases spanning the gap.

There are a few counts of this clone. The chain has TRBV2 and TRBJ1-1; TRBD1 agrees at 7 bases. CDR1 and CDR2 (germline): SNHLY, FYNNEI. The CDR3 totals 13 residues. The V segment lost 10 bases and the J segment 1 base; nucleotides outside the gene matches: 6. DNA of the CDR3: TGTGCCACCCGGGGACAGCAGAACACTGAAGCTTTCTTT. Encoded protein: CATRGQQNTEAFF.

CDR3 sequence reads: CASSSDSGRSYGYTF. The CDR3 DNA sequence: TGTGCCAGCAGCTCCGACTCAGGGAGGAGCTATGGCTACACCTTC. The chain has TRBV5-4 and TRBJ1-2; D may be TRBD1 (5 bases). CDR3 length: 15 amino acids. The V gene's germline CDR1 is SGHNT and CDR2 YYREEE (reference sequence). Trimming removed 3 bases from V and 4 bases from J, with 16 bases in between.

The rearrangement links TRBV5-4 to TRBJ1-1, with D possibly being TRBD1 (5 bases). The CDR3 runs 14 residues. V lost 6 bases to trimming and J lost 5 bases, with 17 bases between them. From germline, CDR1 is SGHNT and CDR2 YYREEE (reference sequence). The DNA of the CDR3 is TGTGCCAGCACTAGGACGGGGGAGGGGACTGAAGCTTTCTTT. Translating gives CASTRTGEGTEAFF.

The chain joins TRBV30 to TRBJ1-2; D is ambiguous. The germline CDR1 and CDR2 sequences are GTSNPN and SVGIG (reference sequence). Between the trimmed V and J ends, which lost 1 base and 5 bases, there was a span of 8 bases. This CDR3 region has 12 residues. The DNA of the CDR3 is TGTGCCTGGAGTGCTGTCGGGTATGGCTACACCTTC. Amino acids: CAWSAVGYGYTF.

The chain combines TRBV6-2 or TRBV6-3 with TRBJ2-7, with TRBD2 matching 8 bases. Germline-derived CDR1 and CDR2 are MNHEY and SVGEGT. Unmatched junction bases numbered 8, after V lost 2 bases and J lost 2 bases. This CDR3 comprises 16 residues. The CDR3 DNA follows: TGTGCCAGCAGTTACCGTACCGGGACTAGACCCTACGAGCAGTACTTC. Protein sequence: CASSYRTGTRPYEQYF.